This TCR beta chain appears in the sequencing data of a study of blood T cell repertoires in COVID-19. The germline V gene has CDR1 PRHDT and CDR2 FYEKMQ (reference sequence). Trimming left V 2 bases short and J 4 bases short, with 11 bases between. The CDR3 length is 14 residues. Sequencing used immunoSEQ multiplex PCR; TCRdb keeps in-frame clones, though not all of them. The data show 200,000 or so clones, less than 90% seen once. The TCR originated in a woman aged 30 to 39 who had recovered from COVID-19. This chain connects TRBV13 to TRBJ2-5, with D possibly TRBD1 on 6 matching bases. Sequences were obtained from PBMCs or T cells enriched from blood (not recorded which). In DNA form, the CDR3 reads TGTGCCAGCAGCTTAACTGGGGGCGGAGAGACCCAGTACTTC. It is translated as CASSLTGGGETQYF.